This TCR beta chain was captured in a study of cytomegalovirus exposure and HLA in healthy donors. Study outcomes and limitations: Generally TCR sequences proved uncommon, though certain public TCRs appeared in numerous donors.

In its sample, this clone was seen a few times. Its antigen remains unknown. Researchers ran the PCR with 60 Vbeta and 13 Jbeta primers. As processed by the authors: In a later analysis, roughly 10 million of around 75 million unique beta chains occurred in at least two donors. Some clones are missing from TCRdb's copy, which holds only in-frame ones; the method was immunoSEQ multiplex PCR. V, J and clone size derive from that table, while D and trimming were established from the DNA sequence. The top ten clones hold roughly 6.3% of a sample with 85,000 to 100,000 clones, 63% of them seen once. V lost 0 bases, J lost 3 bases, and 12 bases lay in between. CDR1 and CDR2 (germline): SGHRS, YFSETQ. There are 15 residues in the CDR3.

This receptor was obtained from a woman in her thirties in good health and CMV-seronegative. Sequencing was performed on PBMCs. The V and J genes are TRBV5-1 and TRBJ1-1; a weak D match, TRBD1 (5 bases). The CDR3 spells CASSLVGLQDTEAFF. CDR3 nucleotides: TGCGCCAGCAGCTTGGTGGGGCTTCAGGACACTGAAGCTTTCTTT.